Shown below are 19 T cell receptor beta chains from a single sample sequenced in a study of CD8+ T cells in alopecia areata. Once RNA had been extracted, it was reverse transcribed into cDNA to act as the sequencing template. Method: immunoSEQ multiplex PCR; TCRdb's copy keeps in-frame clones and lacks some. This sample has some 130,000 clones; about 51% occur once, and the top ten carry about 16%. The treatment denotes: oral pan-JAK inhibitor, 5-10 mg twice daily. Sequencing was performed on CD8+ T cells sorted from blood, taken at week 4, from a patient treated with tofacitinib. Every receptor here comes from a human donor with alopecia areata.

The genes are TRBV30 and TRBJ2-2, with TRBD2 matching 12 bases. V shed 2 bases and J 4 bases; nucleotides not matched to a gene: 5. CDR3 length: 16 residues. The germline CDR1 and CDR2 sequences are GTSNPN and SVGIG (reference sequence). As DNA, the CDR3 is TGTGCCTGGAGTCTATGGACTAGCGGGGTCACCGGGGAGCTGTTTTTT. This codes for CAWSLWTSGVTGELFF. Based on the CDR3 plus reference TRBV30 and TRBJ2-2, the full variable domain is SQTIHQWPATLVQPVGSPLSLECTVEGTSNPNLYWYRQAAGRGLQLLFYSVGIGQISSEVPQNLSASRPQDRQFILSSKKLLLSDSGFYLCAWSLWTSGVTGELFFGEGSRLTVL.

The gene calls are TRBV27 and TRBJ1-5; D may be TRBD1 (5 bases). Germline V gives CDR1 MNHEY, CDR2 SMNVEV (reference sequence). V lost 4 bases and J lost 3, with 10 bases in between. The CDR3 sequence is 14 residues long. This CDR3 reads CASSSDSLNQPQHF. CDR3 bases: TGTGCCAGCAGTTCAGACAGCCTCAATCAGCCCCAGCATTTT.

The rearrangement links TRBV6-5 to TRBJ1-2; D gene unclear. Germline CDR1 reads MNHEY; CDR2 reads SVGAGI. This CDR3 spans 14 amino acids. The V end was cut by 6 bases, the J end by 4 bases, with 15 bases between. The CDR3 DNA sequence: TGTGCCAGCAGCTCCACCTTGGAGAGCTATGGCTACACCTTC. Protein product: CASSSTLESYGYTF.

The genes are TRBV10-2 and TRBJ2-5, with D hard to call. Germline CDR1 WSHSY, CDR2 SAAADI. V lost 2 bases and J lost 4, with 11 bases in between. The CDR3 runs to 14 residues. This chain's CDR3 is CASSEGRYSETQYF. CDR3 in DNA: TGCGCCAGCAGTGAGGGGCGGTACTCAGAGACCCAGTACTTC.

The chain couples TRBV5-1 to TRBJ2-1; TRBD1 is a possible D gene (5 bases). V dropped 7 bases and J dropped 8 bases, with 16 bases sitting between them. The V gene's germline CDR1 is SGHRS and CDR2 YFSETQ. This CDR3 region has 13 residues. CDR3 coding DNA: TGCGCCAGCCAAGATGACAGTCTCTATGAGCAGTTCTTC. It encodes CASQDDSLYEQFF.

The chain joins TRBV11-2 to TRBJ2-1; 11 nucleotides align to TRBD2. The CDR3 contains 14 residues. The germline CDR1 and CDR2 sequences are SGHAT and FQNNGV. V shed 3 bases and J 10 bases; nucleotides not matched to a gene: 5. The CDR3 sequence: CASSFSGGDGEQFF. The CDR3 region has the DNA TGTGCCAGCAGCTTTAGCGGGGGGGACGGCGAGCAGTTCTTC.

Only a few counts were recorded for this clone. The rearrangement links TRBV7-4 to TRBJ2-7, with 7 bases identical to TRBD1. CDR1 is SGHVT and CDR2 is SQSDAQ in the germline V gene. Germline trimming cut 4 bases from V and 3 bases from J; bases unmatched to any gene: 6. The CDR3 runs 14 residues. The CDR3 here is CASSSRDSCYEQYF. CDR3 DNA: TGTGCCAGCAGCTCCCGGGACAGCTGCTACGAGCAGTACTTC.

The rearrangement links TRBV30 to TRBJ2-7, with D perhaps matching TRBD2 (6 bases). V gave up 8 bases and J gave up 4 bases, with 12 bases separating them. The CDR3 sequence is 11 residues long. Per the germline V gene, CDR1 is GTSNPN and CDR2 is SVGIG (reference sequence). CDR3 bases: TGTGCCCTCTGGGGGGTGTACGAGCAGTACTTC. This sequence encodes CALWGVYEQYF.

The V gene is TRBV10-2, the J gene TRBJ1-2, with TRBD1 as a possible D gene (6 bases). The CDR3 runs 15 residues. Trimming shortened V by 5 bases and J by 11 bases, and 24 bases separated the two germline ends. Germline CDR1 and CDR2: WSHSY and SAAADI. For the CDR3, the DNA is TGCGCCAGCAGTTACCACGAAATCAGGGGAGAGAGGTACACCTTC. Residues: CASSYHEIRGERYTF.

This clone was counted between two and nine times. This sequence joins TRBV6-4 and TRBJ2-3; 8 bases are shared with TRBD1. V gave up 3 bases and J gave up 6 bases; unmatched junction bases: 5. The CDR3 is 14 residues long. In germline, CDR1 is MRHNA, CDR2 SNTAGT. The CDR3, as DNA: TGTGCCAGCAGTGAGACAGGGGAAAAGGATACGCAGTATTTT. Translation: CASSETGEKDTQYF.

The chain recombines TRBV13 with TRBJ2-7; 13 nucleotides align to TRBD2. Trimming at V came to 4 bases and at J to 4 bases, leaving 7 bases not matched to a gene. Germline values: CDR1 PRHDT, CDR2 FYEKMQ (reference sequence). This CDR3 is built from 16 residues. The CDR3 bases are TGTGCCAGCAGCTCCGCCACTAGCGGGGGGGCGTACGAGCAGTACTTC. Translation gives CASSSATSGGAYEQYF.

This clone was seen just once. The chain couples TRBV7-8 to TRBJ2-1; no firm D call. There are 10 residues in the CDR3. Trimming left V 9 bases short and J 5 bases short, with 5 bases between. Germline values: CDR1 SGHVS, CDR2 FQNEAQ. The CDR3 DNA reads as TGTGCCAGTACTCACAATGAGCAGTTCTTC. Translated: CASTHNEQFF.

V and J are TRBV6-6 and TRBJ2-2, with a tentative D call TRBD1 (6 bases). Germline V gene data show CDR1 as MNHNY and CDR2 as SVGAGI (reference sequence). The length of the CDR3 is 14 residues. V lost 4 bases to trimming and J lost 3 bases, with 9 bases between them. This CDR3 is CASSWAGDTGELFF. For the CDR3, the DNA is TGTGCCAGCAGTTGGGCAGGGGACACCGGGGAGCTGTTTTTT.

This rearrangement joins TRBV7-8 to TRBJ1-2; no definite D call. Trimming removed 1 base from V and 6 bases from J, with 6 bases in between. From germline, CDR1 is SGHVS and CDR2 FQNEAQ. The CDR3 length is 12 residues. The CDR3 reads CASSLGTHGYTF. DNA for the CDR3: TGTGCCAGCAGCTTAGGCACTCATGGCTACACCTTC.

The chain is built from TRBV10-3 and TRBJ2-7; 8 positions match TRBD1. The CDR3 is 13 amino acids. V lost 3 bases and J lost 5; bases outside the gene matches: 3. Germline CDR1 is ENHRY and CDR2 is SYGVKD. CDR3 sequence reads: CAISEPDRDEQYF. CDR3 nucleotide sequence: TGTGCCATCAGTGAACCGGACAGGGACGAGCAGTACTTC.

The chain joins TRBV9 to TRBJ1-6; D remains unclear. The CDR3 has 16 residues. V lost 3 bases and J 4 bases, leaving 14 bases between the germline ends. Germline V gene data show CDR1 as SGDLS and CDR2 as YYNGEE. The DNA for the CDR3 is TGTGCCAGCAGCGAAAACAGTGTCGGGTATAATTCACCCCTCCACTTT. Amino acid sequence: CASSENSVGYNSPLHF.

V and J are TRBV9 and TRBJ2-5, with 12 bases identical to TRBD2. V shed 2 bases, J shed 5 bases, and the junction held 7 bases outside the gene matches. The CDR3 is 16 amino acids. Germline lookup yields CDR1 SGDLS and CDR2 YYNGEE. The CDR3 bases are TGTGCCAGCAGCGTCTCTAGCGGGGGGGCCGTCGAGACCCAGTACTTC. It encodes CASSVSSGGAVETQYF.

The V gene is TRBV4-3, the J gene TRBJ2-2; D is perhaps TRBD2 (5 bases). Trimming removed 4 bases from V and 1 base from J, with 16 bases in between. This CDR3 has 17 amino acids. The germline V gene encodes CDR1 LGHNA and CDR2 YSLEER. The CDR3 sequence: CASSLSSGSLNTGELFF. The CDR3 DNA sequence: TGCGCCAGCAGCCTATCCTCGGGGAGCTTGAACACCGGGGAGCTGTTTTTT.

The V gene is TRBV29-1, the J gene TRBJ1-2, with 7 bases identical to TRBD1. The CDR3 has 12 amino acids. The V gene end was trimmed by 6 bases and the J gene end by 10 bases; junction bases not matched to a gene: 11. CDR1 is SQVTM and CDR2 is ANQGSEA in the germline V gene. The chain's CDR3 is CSVETWTGHYTF. The DNA of the CDR3 is TGCAGCGTGGAGACATGGACAGGACACTACACCTTC.